Below are 7 T cell receptor beta chains sequenced from a single sample in a study of CD8+ T cells in alopecia areata. Treatment: oral pan-JAK inhibitor, 5-10 mg twice daily. cDNA prepared by RNA extraction and subsequent reverse transcription served as the template for sequencing. Only in-frame clones appear in the TCRdb table, and some are missing; sequencing was by immunoSEQ multiplex PCR. Among hundreds of thousands of clones listed, more than 60% were seen once. Sample: CD4+ T cells sorted from blood, taken around week 42, from a patient treated with tofacitinib. The source of these receptors is a human donor with alopecia areata.

The chain links TRBV7-2 to TRBJ2-5; D might be TRBD1 (7 bases). Trimming pared 5 bases from V and 2 bases from J, leaving 12 bases between. The CDR3 totals 14 residues. CDR1 and CDR2 from the germline V gene are SGHTA and FQGNSA. The CDR3 sequence: CASSPTGTQETQYF. For the CDR3, the DNA is TGTGCCAGCAGCCCGACAGGGACTCAAGAGACCCAGTACTTC.

This clone was found a few times. J is TRBJ1-1 and V is TRBV10-3; 11 bases are a match to TRBD1. There are 14 residues in the CDR3. Looked up from germline, CDR1 is ENHRY and CDR2 is SYGVKD. The trim removed 2 bases at V and 6 bases at J, leaving 2 bases unmatched. CDR3 nucleotide sequence: TGTGCCATCAGTGAGAAGGGACAGGGGGCTGAAGCTTTCTTT. Translated, it gives CAISEKGQGAEAFF.

The rearrangement joins TRBV30 to TRBJ2-1; D is unresolved. Germline loops: CDR1 GTSNPN, CDR2 SVGIG (reference sequence). Trimming removed 2 bases from V and 12 bases from J, with 14 bases in between. This CDR3 comprises 12 residues. The CDR3 here is CAWSTPLGTQFF. The CDR3 DNA sequence: TGTGCCTGGAGTACCCCTCTAGGAACGCAGTTCTTC.

Remarks on this clone: At one of its ends the junction is not consistent with the germline gene, which may arise from a read error. V usage is TRBV10-3 and J usage is TRBJ1-5; D gene ambiguous. The CDR3 is 16 residues long. The germline V gene has CDR1 ENHRY and CDR2 SYGVKD. The CDR3 DNA reads as TGTGCCAGCAGTGAATCCGCAGCACTTAGCAATCAGCCCCAGCATTTT. Translating gives CASSESAALSNQPQHF.

The chain links TRBV7-8 to TRBJ2-3, with 12 positions matching TRBD2. CDR1 is SGHVS and CDR2 is FQNEAQ in the germline V gene. CDR3 length: 16 residues. V lost 4 bases, J lost 5 bases, and 7 bases stayed unmatched. CDR3 loop: CASSSPSGGALDTQYF. Here the CDR3 DNA reads TGTGCCAGCAGCTCACCTAGCGGGGGGGCCTTAGATACGCAGTATTTT.

This clone occurred once. The rearrangement uses TRBV10-2 and TRBJ2-2, with 9 bases identical to TRBD1. Germline CDR1 reads WSHSY; CDR2 reads SAAADI. Losses at the gene ends were 6 bases for V and 4 bases for J; bases not matched to a gene: 12. The CDR3 spans 17 residues. The CDR3 spells CASSGDRGLIFTGELFF. In DNA form, the CDR3 reads TGCGCCAGCAGCGGTGACAGGGGGTTAATATTCACCGGGGAGCTGTTTTTT.

The genes are TRBV14 and TRBJ2-3; D is undetermined. This CDR3 is 14 amino acids long. Germline V gene sequence: CDR1 SGHDN, CDR2 FVKESK. Deletions cut 4 bases from V and 1 base from J, with 9 bases between. CDR3 sequence reads: CASSLDTGTDTQYF. The CDR3 nucleotides are TGTGCCAGCAGCCTCGACACCGGCACAGATACGCAGTATTTT.